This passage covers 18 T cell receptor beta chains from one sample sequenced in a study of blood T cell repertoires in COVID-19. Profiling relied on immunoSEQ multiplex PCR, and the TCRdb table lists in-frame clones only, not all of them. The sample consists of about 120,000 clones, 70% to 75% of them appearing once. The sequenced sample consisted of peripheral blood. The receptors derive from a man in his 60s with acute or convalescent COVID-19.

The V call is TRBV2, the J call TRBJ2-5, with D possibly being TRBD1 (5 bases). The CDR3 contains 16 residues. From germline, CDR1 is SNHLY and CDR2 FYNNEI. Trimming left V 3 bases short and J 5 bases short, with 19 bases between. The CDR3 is CASSDGATPALETQYF. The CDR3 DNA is TGTGCCAGCAGTGATGGGGCCACTCCGGCGCTCGAGACCCAGTACTTC.

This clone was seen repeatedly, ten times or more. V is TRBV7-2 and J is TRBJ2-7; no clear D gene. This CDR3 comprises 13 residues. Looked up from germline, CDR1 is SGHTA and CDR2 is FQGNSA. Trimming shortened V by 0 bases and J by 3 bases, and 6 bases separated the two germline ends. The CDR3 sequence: CASSLALLYEQYF. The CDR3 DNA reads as TGTGCCAGCAGCTTAGCACTACTCTACGAGCAGTACTTC.

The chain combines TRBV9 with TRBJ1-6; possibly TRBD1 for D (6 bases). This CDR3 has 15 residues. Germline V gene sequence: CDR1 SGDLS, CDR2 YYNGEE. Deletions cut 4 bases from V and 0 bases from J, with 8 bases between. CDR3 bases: TGTGCCAGCAGCTCGACAGGCTCCTATAATTCACCCCTCCACTTT. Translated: CASSSTGSYNSPLHF.

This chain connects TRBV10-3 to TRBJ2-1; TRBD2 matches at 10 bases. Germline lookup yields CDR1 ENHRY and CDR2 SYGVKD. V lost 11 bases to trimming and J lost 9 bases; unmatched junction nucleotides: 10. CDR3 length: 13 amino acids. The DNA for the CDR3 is TGTGCCTCCGAACGGACTAGCGGAAGTGAGCAGTTCTTC. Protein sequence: CASERTSGSEQFF.

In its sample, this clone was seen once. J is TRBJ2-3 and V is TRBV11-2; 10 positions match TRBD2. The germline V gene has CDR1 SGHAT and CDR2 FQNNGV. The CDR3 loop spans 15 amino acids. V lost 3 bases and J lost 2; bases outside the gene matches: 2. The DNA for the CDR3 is TGTGCCAGCAGCTTCAGCGGGAGGGCCACAGATACGCAGTATTTT. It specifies CASSFSGRATDTQYF. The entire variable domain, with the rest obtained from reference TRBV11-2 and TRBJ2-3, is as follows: EAGVAQSPRYKIIEKRQSVAFWCNPISGHATLYWYQQILGQGPKLLIQFQNNGVVDDSQLPKDRFSAERLKGVDSTLKIQPAKLEDSAVYLCASSFSGRATDTQYFGPGTRLTVL.

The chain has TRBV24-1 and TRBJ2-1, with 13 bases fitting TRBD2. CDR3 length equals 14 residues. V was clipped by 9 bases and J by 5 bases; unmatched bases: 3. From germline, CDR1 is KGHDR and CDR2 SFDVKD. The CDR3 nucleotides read TGTGCCACCGGGGGACTAGCGGGGCACAATGAGCAGTTCTTC. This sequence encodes CATGGLAGHNEQFF.

CDR3 nucleotides: TGTGCCAGTAGTATGGCCGGGACAGGGGGTTACGAGCAGTACTTC. Residues: CASSMAGTGGYEQYF. V is TRBV19 and J is TRBJ2-7, with 11 bases identical to TRBD1. V was pared by 3 bases and J by 4 bases, with 5 bases of the junction left unmatched. The CDR3 has 15 residues. Per the germline V gene, CDR1 is LNHDA and CDR2 is SQIVND (reference sequence).

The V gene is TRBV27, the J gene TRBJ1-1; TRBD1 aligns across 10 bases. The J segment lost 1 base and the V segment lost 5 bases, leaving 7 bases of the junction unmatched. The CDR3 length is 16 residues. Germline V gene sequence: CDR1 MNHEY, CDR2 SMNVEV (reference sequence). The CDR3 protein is CASSATDRGRNTEAFF. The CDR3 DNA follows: TGTGCCAGCAGTGCTACCGACAGGGGGCGGAACACTGAAGCTTTCTTT.

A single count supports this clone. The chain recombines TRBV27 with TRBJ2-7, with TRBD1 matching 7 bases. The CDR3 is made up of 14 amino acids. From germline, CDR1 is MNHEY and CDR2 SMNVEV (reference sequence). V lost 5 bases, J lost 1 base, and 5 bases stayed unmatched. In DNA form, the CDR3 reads TGTGCCAGCAGTGCGTCGACAGGGTCCTACGAGCAGTACTTC. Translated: CASSASTGSYEQYF.

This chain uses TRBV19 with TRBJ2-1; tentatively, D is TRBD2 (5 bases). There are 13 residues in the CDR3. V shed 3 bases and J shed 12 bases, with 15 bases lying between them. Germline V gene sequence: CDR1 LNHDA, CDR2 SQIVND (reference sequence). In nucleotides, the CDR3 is TGTGCCAGTAGTATTGATTCAGGTGAGGGGCAGTTCTTC. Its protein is CASSIDSGEGQFF.

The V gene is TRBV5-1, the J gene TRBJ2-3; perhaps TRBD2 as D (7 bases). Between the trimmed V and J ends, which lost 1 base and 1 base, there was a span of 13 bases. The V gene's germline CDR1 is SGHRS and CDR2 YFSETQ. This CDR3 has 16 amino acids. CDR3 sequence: CASSLFGGAGTDTQYF. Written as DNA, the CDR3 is TGCGCCAGCAGCTTGTTTGGGGGGGCGGGCACAGATACGCAGTATTTT.

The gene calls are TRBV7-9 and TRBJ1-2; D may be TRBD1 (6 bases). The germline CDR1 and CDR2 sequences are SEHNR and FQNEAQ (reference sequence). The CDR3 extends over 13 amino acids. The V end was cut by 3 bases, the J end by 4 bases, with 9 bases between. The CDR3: CASSFGTTYGYTF. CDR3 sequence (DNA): TGTGCCAGCAGCTTCGGGACAACCTATGGCTACACCTTC.

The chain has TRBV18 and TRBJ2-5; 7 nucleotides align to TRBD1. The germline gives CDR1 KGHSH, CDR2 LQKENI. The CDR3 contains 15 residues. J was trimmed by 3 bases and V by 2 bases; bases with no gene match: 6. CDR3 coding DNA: TGTGCCAGCTCACCAAGTTTTACAGGGGAAGAGACCCAGTACTTC. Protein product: CASSPSFTGEETQYF.

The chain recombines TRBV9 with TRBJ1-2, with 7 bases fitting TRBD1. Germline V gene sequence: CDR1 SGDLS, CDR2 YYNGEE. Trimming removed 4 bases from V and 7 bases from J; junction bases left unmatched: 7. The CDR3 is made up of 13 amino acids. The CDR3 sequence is CASSTGTESGYTF. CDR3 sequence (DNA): TGTGCCAGCAGCACCGGGACAGAAAGTGGCTACACCTTC.

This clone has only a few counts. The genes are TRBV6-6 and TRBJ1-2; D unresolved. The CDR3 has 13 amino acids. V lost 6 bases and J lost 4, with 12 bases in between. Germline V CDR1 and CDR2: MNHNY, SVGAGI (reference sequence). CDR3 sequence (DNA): TGTGCCAGCAGCCCTAGCGGAGGCTATGGCTACACCTTC. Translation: CASSPSGGYGYTF.

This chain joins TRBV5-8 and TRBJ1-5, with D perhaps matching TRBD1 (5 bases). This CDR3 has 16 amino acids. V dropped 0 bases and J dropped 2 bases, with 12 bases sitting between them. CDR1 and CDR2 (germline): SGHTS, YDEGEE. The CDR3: CASSLARGWGNQPQHF. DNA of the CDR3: TGTGCCAGCAGCTTGGCTAGGGGATGGGGCAATCAGCCCCAGCATTTT.

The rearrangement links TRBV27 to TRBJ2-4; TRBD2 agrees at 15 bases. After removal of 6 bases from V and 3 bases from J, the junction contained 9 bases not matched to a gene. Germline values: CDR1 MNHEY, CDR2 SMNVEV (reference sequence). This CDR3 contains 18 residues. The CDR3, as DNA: TGTGCCAGCAGCCTAGGACTAGCGGGAGGGCCTGGCAAAAACATTCAGTACTTC. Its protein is CASSLGLAGGPGKNIQYF.

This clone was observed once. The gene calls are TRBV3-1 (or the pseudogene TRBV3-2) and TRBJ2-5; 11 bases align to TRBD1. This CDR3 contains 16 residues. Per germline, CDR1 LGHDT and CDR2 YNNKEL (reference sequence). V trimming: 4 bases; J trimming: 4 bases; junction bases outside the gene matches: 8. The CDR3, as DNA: TGTGCCAGCAGCCTAGGGACAGGGGGTCTCCTAGAGACCCAGTACTTC. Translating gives CASSLGTGGLLETQYF.